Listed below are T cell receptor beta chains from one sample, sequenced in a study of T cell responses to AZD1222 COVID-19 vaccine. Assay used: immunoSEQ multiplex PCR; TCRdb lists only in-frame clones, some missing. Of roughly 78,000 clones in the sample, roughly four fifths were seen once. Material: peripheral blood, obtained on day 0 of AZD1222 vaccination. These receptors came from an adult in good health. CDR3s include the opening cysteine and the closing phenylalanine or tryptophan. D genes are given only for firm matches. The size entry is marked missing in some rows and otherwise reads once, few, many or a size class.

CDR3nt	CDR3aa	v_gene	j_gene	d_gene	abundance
TGTGCTAGTGGTTCCGCCTACACTAGCGGGAAGAACACCGGGGAGCTGTTTTTT	CASGSAYTSGKNTGELFF	TRBV12-5	TRBJ2-2	TRBD2	NA
TGCGCCAGCAGCCATGGACAGGGGACCCCAGGCACAGATACGCAGTATTTT	CASSHGQGTPGTDTQYF	TRBV4-3	TRBJ2-3	TRBD1	NA
TGTGCCAGCAGCTTTGTTTCAGGGGGCGCAGTAAGAACCGGGGAGCTGTTTTTT	CASSFVSGGAVRTGELFF	TRBV7-2	TRBJ2-2	TRBD1	NA
TGCAGCGTTGCGGGCGGGGCCGCGAAAGAGACCCAGTACTTC	CSVAGGAAKETQYF	TRBV29-1	TRBJ2-5	NA	once
TGCAGCGTTGCAGGGGGCGGGTTGGGGTTCTTC	CSVAGGGLGFF	TRBV29-1	TRBJ2-1	TRBD1	NA
TGCAGTGCTAGTCGGGGGCCAGCACAAGAGACCCAGTACTTC	CSASRGPAQETQYF	TRBV20-1	TRBJ2-5	NA	few
TGTGCCAGCAGCTTAAAGCGGGCGGATGAAAAACTGTTTTTT	CASSLKRADEKLFF	TRBV7-2	TRBJ1-4	NA	NA
TGCGCCAGCCGACAGATGCAGAGATGGTACGCCGGGGAGCTGTTTTTT	CASRQMQRWYAGELFF	TRBV10-1	TRBJ2-2	NA	NA
TGCGCCAGCAGCCCCGACAGGGGGGGCTTAGGCTACACCTTC	CASSPDRGGLGYTF	TRBV5-1	TRBJ1-2	TRBD1	once
TGTGCTAGTGGTTTAGTTGGAAAGACCCAGTACTTC	CASGLVGKTQYF	TRBV12-5	TRBJ2-5	NA	NA
TGCGCCAGCAGCTTGTTGGGGGGCCGGAACACCGGGGAGCTGTTTTTT	CASSLLGGRNTGELFF	TRBV5-1	TRBJ2-2	NA	NA
TGTGCCAGCAGTTACGTAGGGGCCTCCTACGAGCAGTACTTC	CASSYVGASYEQYF	TRBV6-5	TRBJ2-7	NA	NA
TGTGCCAGCAGTTACGGGATCTCCTACGAGCAGTACTTC	CASSYGISYEQYF	TRBV6-5	TRBJ2-7	NA	NA
TGTGCCAGCTCACCTATGGCTAGCGGGCCTATTTTTCAAACCGGGGAGCTGTTTTTT	CASSPMASGPIFQTGELFF	TRBV18	TRBJ2-2	TRBD2	NA
TGTGCCAGCAGTGAAAACGCAGCCTCTGGAAACACCATATATTTT	CASSENAASGNTIYF	TRBV2	TRBJ1-3	NA	NA
TGTGCCAGCAGCTACCCGGGGGCGGGGAGCACAGATACGCAGTATTTT	CASSYPGAGSTDTQYF	TRBV9	TRBJ2-3	NA	few
TGCGCCAGCAGTGATGAGAGCGATAGCTCCTACAATGAGCAGTTCTTC	CASSDESDSSYNEQFF	TRBV10-2	TRBJ2-1	NA	NA
TGTGCCAGCAGCCGTGGGACTTCTCTCTATGGCTACACCTTC	CASSRGTSLYGYTF	TRBV7-2	TRBJ1-2	NA	NA
TGTGCCAGCAGCTCGGGGGTTATGGGTCAGCCCCAGCATTTT	CASSSGVMGQPQHF	TRBV11-2	TRBJ1-5	NA	NA
TGTGCCAGCAGTTTAGCTAACTATGGCTACACCTTC	CASSLANYGYTF	TRBV12-3/TRBV12-4	TRBJ1-2	NA	NA
TGTGCCAGCAGCCAGCGCGGGGAGCTGTTTTTT	CASSQRGELFF	TRBV7-8	TRBJ2-2	NA	few
TGTGCCAGCGGGACATTAAACTATGGCTACACCTTC	CASGTLNYGYTF	TRBV6-5	TRBJ1-2	NA	NA
TGTGCCAGCAGCTTACCCCAAACCTACGAGCAGTACTTC	CASSLPQTYEQYF	TRBV7-2	TRBJ2-7	NA	NA
TGTGCCAGCAGCCCTAGGCGCCGGCAGGGCACCTACGAGCAGTACTTC	CASSPRRRQGTYEQYF	TRBV5-6	TRBJ2-7	NA	NA
TGTGCCAGCTCACTACTAGCGGGGGCCCTCACAGATACGCAGTATTTT	CASSLLAGALTDTQYF	TRBV18	TRBJ2-3	TRBD2	NA
TGTGCCAGCAGCTTAGAGGGGTCCTTCACTGAAGCTTTCTTT	CASSLEGSFTEAFF	TRBV7-2	TRBJ1-1	NA	NA
TGTGCCAGCAGCTTCTCCGGGACTAGCCTGTATTTT	CASSFSGTSLYF	TRBV7-2	TRBJ2-3	TRBD2	few
TGTGCCAGCAGTTCGGGGGTCTATGGCTACACCTTC	CASSSGVYGYTF	TRBV6-5	TRBJ1-2	NA	once
TGTGCCAGCAGCGATGACAGGGTGGGTGGCTACACCTTC	CASSDDRVGGYTF	TRBV9	TRBJ1-2	TRBD1	few